This T cell receptor beta chain was profiled in a study of T cells in Graves' hyperthyroidism and ophthalmopathy. The V gene's germline CDR1 is LGHDT and CDR2 YNNKEL (reference sequence). The V gene lost 0 bases and the J gene lost 3 bases, with 17 bases spanning the gap. CDR3 length equals 17 residues. RNA transcripts provided the source from which TCR beta CDR3 regions were amplified. Carried out on the TCR CDR3, a first-round RT-PCR used the HTBI primer set. TCRdb used MiXCR to reprocess the multiplex PCR reads, holding one entry per CDR3 protein. This repertoire shows 700,000 or so distinct CDR3 sequences, around 13% found once; its top ten account for 9.5% to 15%. The sample holds many counts of this clonotype. Its specificity is not known. Study-level points and caveats: The authors' 13 V-J model separated ophthalmopathy from stable hyperthyroidism.

Exclusion followed for patients with uncontrolled infection, other autoimmune disease, pregnancy or lactation. Over 9 ml of fresh peripheral blood supplied the PBMCs. The genes are TRBV3-1 and TRBJ2-5; no reliable D call. Sequencing was carried out using blood. This clonotype was sampled from a woman between 45 and 65 years old with Graves' ophthalmopathy. The CDR3 sequence is CASSQDLDPLVEETQYF. The DNA for the CDR3 is TGTGCCAGCAGCCAAGATCTTGACCCCCTGGTGGAAGAGACCCAGTACTTC.